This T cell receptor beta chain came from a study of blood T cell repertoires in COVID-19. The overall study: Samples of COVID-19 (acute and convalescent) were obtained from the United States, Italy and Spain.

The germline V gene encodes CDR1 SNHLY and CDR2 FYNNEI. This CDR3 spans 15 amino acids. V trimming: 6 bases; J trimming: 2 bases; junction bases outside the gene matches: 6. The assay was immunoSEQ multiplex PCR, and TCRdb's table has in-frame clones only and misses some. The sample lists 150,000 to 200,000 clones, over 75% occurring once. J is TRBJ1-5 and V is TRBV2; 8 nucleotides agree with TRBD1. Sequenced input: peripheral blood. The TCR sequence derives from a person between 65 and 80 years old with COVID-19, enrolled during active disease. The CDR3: CASRDRVSGNQPQHF. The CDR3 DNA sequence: TGTGCCAGCAGGGACAGGGTATCGGGCAATCAGCCCCAGCATTTT.